This T cell receptor beta chain emerged from a study of blood T cell repertoires in COVID-19. Study overall: Acute-phase and convalescent COVID-19 samples originated in the United States, Italy and Spain. Sample material is recorded as cDNA or gDNA derived from T cells, B-cell-depleted T cells, or PBMCs.

Study processing details: Reference gene primer amplification gave nucleated cell count estimates. Generated by immunoSEQ multiplex PCR, the TCRdb table keeps only in-frame clones and is missing some. V, J and clone size are taken as reported in that table, and D and trimming were inferred from the DNA itself. The sample records a few hundred thousand clones, 85% being singletons. The sequencing input was peripheral blood. This clonotype originated in a man in his forties with acute or convalescent COVID-19.

CDR3: CASSETTGGNTEAFF. The CDR3 DNA is TGTGCCAGCAGTGAAACGACAGGGGGAAACACTGAAGCTTTCTTT. The rearrangement joins TRBV2 to TRBJ1-1, with TRBD1 matching 9 bases. The CDR3 sequence is 15 residues long. Germline trimming cut 2 bases from V and 2 bases from J; bases unmatched to any gene: 3. Germline lookup yields CDR1 SNHLY and CDR2 FYNNEI. Together with reference TRBV2 and TRBJ1-1, the CDR3 gives the full variable domain: EPEVTQTPSHQVTQMGQEVILRCVPISNHLYFYWYRQILGQKVEFLVSFYNNEISEKSEIFDDQFSVERPDGSNFTLKIRSTKLEDSAMYFCASSETTGGNTEAFFGQGTRLTVV.